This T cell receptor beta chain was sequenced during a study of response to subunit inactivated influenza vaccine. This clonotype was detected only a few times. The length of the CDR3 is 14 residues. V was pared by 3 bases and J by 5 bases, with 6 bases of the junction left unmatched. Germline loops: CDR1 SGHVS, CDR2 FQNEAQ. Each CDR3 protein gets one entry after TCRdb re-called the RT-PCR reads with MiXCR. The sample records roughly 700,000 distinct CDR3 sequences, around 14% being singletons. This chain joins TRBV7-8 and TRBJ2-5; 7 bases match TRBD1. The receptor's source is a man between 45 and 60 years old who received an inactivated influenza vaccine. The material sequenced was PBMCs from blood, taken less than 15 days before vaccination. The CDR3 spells CASSFEQGLETQYF. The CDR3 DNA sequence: TGTGCCAGCAGCTTCGAACAGGGGTTGGAGACCCAGTACTTC.